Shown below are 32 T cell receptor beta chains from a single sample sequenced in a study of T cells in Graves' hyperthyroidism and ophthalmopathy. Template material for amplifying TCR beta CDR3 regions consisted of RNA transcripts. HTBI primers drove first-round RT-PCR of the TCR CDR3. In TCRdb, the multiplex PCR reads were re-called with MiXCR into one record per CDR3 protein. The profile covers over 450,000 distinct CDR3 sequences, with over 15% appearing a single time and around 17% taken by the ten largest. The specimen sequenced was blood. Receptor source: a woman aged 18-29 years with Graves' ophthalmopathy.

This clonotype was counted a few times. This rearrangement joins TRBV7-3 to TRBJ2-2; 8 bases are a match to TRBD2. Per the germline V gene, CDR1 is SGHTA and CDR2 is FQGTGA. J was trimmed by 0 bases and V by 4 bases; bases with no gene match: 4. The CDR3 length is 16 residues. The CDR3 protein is CASSSSSGANTGELFF. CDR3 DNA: TGTGCCAGCAGCTCGAGTAGCGGGGCGAACACCGGGGAGCTGTTTTTT.

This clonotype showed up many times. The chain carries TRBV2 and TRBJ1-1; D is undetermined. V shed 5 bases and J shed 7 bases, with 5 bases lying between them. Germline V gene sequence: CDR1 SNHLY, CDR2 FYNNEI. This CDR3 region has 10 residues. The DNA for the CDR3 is TGTGCCAGCAGTTACATTGAAGCTTTCTTT. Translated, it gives CASSYIEAFF. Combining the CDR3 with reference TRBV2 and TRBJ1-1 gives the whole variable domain EPEVTQTPSHQVTQMGQEVILRCVPISNHLYFYWYRQILGQKVEFLVSFYNNEISEKSEIFDDQFSVERPDGSNFTLKIRSTKLEDSAMYFCASSYIEAFFGQGTRLTVV.

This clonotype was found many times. The CDR3 here is CASTHRDSSYEQYF. CDR3 DNA: TGTGCCAGCACCCACCGGGACAGCTCCTACGAGCAGTACTTC. The J gene is TRBJ2-7, the V gene TRBV6-2 or TRBV6-3, with 7 bases that match TRBD1. J was trimmed by 0 bases and V by 7 bases; bases with no gene match: 6. Germline loops: CDR1 MNHEY, CDR2 SVGEGT. The CDR3 is 14 amino acids.

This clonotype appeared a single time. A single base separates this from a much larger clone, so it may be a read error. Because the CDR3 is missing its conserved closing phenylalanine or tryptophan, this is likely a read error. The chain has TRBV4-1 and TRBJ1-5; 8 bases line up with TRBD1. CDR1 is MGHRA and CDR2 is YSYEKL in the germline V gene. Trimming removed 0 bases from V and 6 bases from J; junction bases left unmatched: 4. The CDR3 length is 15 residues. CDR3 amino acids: CASSQDQGAGQPQHS. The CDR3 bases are TGCGCCAGCAGCCAAGATCAGGGGGCTGGTCAGCCCCAGCATTCT.

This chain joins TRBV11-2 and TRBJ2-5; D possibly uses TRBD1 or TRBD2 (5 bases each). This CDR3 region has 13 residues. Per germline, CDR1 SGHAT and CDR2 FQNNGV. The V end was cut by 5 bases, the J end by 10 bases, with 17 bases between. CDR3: CASSPLGDGGQYF. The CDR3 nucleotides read TGTGCCAGCAGCCCCCTCGGGGACGGAGGCCAGTACTTC.

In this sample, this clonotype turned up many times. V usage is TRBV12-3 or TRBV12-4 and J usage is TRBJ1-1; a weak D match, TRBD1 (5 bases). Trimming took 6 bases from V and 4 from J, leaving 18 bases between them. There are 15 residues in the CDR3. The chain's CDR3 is CASSPAARETTEAFF. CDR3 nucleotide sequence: TGTGCCAGCAGCCCCGCGGCCAGGGAGACCACTGAAGCTTTCTTT.

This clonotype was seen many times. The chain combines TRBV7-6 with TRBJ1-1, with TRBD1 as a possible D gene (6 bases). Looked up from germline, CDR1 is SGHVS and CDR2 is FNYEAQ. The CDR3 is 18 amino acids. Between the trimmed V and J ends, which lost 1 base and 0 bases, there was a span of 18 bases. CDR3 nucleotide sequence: TGTGCCAGCAGCTTAGGTAAGGGGACACCGCTTATGAACACTGAAGCTTTCTTT. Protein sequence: CASSLGKGTPLMNTEAFF. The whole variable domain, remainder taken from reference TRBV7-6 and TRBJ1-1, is GAGVSQSPRYKVTKRGQDVALRCDPISGHVSLYWYRQALGQGPEFLTYFNYEAQQDKSGLPNDRFSAERPEGSISTLTIQRTEQRDSAMYRCASSLGKGTPLMNTEAFFGQGTRLTVV.

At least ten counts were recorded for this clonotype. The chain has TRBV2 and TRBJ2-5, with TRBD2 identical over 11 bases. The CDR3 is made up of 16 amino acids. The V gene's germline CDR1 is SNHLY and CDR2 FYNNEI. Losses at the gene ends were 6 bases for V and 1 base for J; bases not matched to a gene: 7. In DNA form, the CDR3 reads TGTGCCAGCAGCCTCGGACTAGCGGGCTTCCAAGAGACCCAGTACTTC. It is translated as CASSLGLAGFQETQYF.

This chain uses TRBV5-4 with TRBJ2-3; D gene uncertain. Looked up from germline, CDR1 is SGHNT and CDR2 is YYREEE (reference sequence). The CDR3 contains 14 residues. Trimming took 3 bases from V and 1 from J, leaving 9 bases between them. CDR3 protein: CASSSPRGTDTQYF. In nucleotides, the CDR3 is TGTGCCAGCAGCTCGCCCCGGGGCACAGATACGCAGTATTTT.

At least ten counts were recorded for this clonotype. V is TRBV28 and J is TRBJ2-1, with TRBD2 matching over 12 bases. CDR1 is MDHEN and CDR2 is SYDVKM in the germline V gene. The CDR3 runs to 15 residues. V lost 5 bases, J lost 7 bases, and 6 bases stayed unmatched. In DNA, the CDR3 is TGTGCCAGCAGTCTAGCGGGAGGGCCTACTAATGAGCAGTTCTTC. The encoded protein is CASSLAGGPTNEQFF.

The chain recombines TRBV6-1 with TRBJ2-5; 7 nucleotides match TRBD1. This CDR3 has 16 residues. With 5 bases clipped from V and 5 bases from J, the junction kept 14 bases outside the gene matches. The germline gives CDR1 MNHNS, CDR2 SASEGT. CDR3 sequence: CASSWGPTGIGETQYF. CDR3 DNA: TGTGCCAGCAGTTGGGGACCGACAGGGATAGGGGAGACCCAGTACTTC.

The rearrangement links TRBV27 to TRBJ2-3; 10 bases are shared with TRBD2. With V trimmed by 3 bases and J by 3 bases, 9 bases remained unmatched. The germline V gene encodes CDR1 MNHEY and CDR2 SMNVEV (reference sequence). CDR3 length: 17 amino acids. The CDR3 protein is CASSFVLAGVGTDTQYF. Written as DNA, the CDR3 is TGTGCCAGCAGTTTTGTCCTAGCGGGAGTGGGGACAGATACGCAGTATTTT.

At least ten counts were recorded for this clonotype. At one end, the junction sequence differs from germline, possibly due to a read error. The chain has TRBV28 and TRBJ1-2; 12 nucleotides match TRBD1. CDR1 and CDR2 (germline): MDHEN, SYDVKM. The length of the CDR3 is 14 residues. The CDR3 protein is CANSRDRGQRGYTF. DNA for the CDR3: TGTGCCAACAGTAGGGACAGGGGGCAACGAGGCTACACCTTC.

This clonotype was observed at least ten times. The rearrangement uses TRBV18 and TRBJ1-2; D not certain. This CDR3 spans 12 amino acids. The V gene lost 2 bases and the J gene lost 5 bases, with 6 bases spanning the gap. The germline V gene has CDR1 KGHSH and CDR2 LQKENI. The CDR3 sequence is CASSPMSYGYTF. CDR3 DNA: TGTGCCAGCTCACCAATGAGTTATGGCTACACCTTC.

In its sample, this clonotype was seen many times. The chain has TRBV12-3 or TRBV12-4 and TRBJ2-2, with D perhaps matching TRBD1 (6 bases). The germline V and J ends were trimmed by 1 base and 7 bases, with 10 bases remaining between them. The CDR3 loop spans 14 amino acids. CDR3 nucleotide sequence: TGTGCCAGCAGTTTAGGGGGGCTTGGCGGGGAGCTGTTTTTT. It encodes CASSLGGLGGELFF.

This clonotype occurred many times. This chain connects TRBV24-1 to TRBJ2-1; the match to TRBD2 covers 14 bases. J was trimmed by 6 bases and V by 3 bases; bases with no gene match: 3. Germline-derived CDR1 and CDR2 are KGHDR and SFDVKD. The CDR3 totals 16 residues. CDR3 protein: CATSDKGLAGVNEQFF. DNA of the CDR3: TGTGCCACCAGTGATAAGGGACTAGCGGGAGTCAATGAGCAGTTCTTC.

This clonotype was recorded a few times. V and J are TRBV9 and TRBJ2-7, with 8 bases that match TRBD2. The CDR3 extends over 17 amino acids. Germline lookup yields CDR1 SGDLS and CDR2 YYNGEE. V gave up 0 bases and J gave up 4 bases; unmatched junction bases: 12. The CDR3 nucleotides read TGTGCCAGCAGCGTAGGGAGCGGGAGCCTTAGTCGGTACGAGCAGTACTTC. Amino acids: CASSVGSGSLSRYEQYF.

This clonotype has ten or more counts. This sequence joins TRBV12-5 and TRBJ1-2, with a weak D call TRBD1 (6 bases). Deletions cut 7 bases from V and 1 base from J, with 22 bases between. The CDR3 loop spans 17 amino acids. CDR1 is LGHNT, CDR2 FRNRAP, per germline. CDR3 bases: TGTGCTAGTGCAATACCGGGACAACACCCCTTTAACTATGGCTACACCTTC. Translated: CASAIPGQHPFNYGYTF.

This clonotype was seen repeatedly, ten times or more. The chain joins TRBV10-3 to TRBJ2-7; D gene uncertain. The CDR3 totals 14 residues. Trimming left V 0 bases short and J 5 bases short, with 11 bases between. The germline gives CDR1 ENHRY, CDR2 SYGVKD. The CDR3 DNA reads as TGTGCCATCAGTGAGTCGACGGCTGGCCACGAGCAGTACTTC. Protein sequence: CAISESTAGHEQYF.

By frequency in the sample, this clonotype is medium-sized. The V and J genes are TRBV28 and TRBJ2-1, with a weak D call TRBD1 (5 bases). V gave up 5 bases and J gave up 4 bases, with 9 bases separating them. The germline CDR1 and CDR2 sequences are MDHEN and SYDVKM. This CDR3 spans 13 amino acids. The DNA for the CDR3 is TGTGCCAGCAGTAGGGGCTCTTACAATGAGCAGTTCTTC. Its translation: CASSRGSYNEQFF.

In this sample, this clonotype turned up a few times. In DNA, the CDR3 is TGTGCCAGCAGTCCCGAGTCTGGTTCCCCAATTTATGGCTACACCTTC. Translating gives CASSPESGSPIYGYTF. The chain recombines TRBV12-3 or TRBV12-4 with TRBJ1-2; D gene uncertain. There are 16 residues in the CDR3. V dropped 5 bases and J dropped 5 bases, with 21 bases sitting between them.

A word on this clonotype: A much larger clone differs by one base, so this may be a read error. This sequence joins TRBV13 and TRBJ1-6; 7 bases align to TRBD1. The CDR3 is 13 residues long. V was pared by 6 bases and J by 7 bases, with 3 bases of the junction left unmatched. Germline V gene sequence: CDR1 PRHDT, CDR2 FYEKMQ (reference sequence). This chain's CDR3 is CASSQTGNSPLHF. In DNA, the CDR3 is TGTGCCAGCAGTCAGACAGGGAATTCACCCCTCCACTTT.

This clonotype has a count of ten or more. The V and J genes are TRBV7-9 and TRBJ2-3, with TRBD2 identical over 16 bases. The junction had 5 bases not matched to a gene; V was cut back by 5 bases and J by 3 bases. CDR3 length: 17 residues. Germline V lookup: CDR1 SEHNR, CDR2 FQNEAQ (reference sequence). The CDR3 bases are TGTGCCAGCAGCCCAGGGACTAGCGGGAGGGAGACAGATACGCAGTATTTT. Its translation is CASSPGTSGRETDTQYF.

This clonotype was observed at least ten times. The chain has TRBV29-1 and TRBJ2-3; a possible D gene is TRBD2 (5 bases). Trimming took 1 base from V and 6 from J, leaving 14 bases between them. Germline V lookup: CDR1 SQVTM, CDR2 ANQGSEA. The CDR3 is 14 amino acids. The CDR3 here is CSVEVIGIEDTQYF. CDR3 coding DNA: TGCAGCGTTGAAGTAATCGGGATCGAGGATACGCAGTATTTT.

This CDR3 is CSVFWGGTDTQYF. The CDR3 region has the DNA TGCAGTGTTTTTTGGGGGGGGACAGATACGCAGTATTTT. The V and J genes are TRBV20-1 and TRBJ2-3; 7 bases are a match to TRBD2. Per germline, CDR1 DFQATT and CDR2 SNEGSKA (reference sequence). The CDR3 is 13 residues long. Trimming removed 7 bases from V and 3 bases from J; junction bases left unmatched: 7.

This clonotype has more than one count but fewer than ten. The CDR3 nucleotides are TGTGCCAGCAGCGGGGCTACGAGCACAGATACGCAGTATTTT. This encodes CASSGATSTDTQYF. The rearrangement joins TRBV6-2 or TRBV6-3 to TRBJ2-3; D is perhaps TRBD1 or TRBD2 (5 bases each). CDR3 length: 14 residues. The germline gives CDR1 MNHEY, CDR2 SVGEGT. V lost 6 bases and J 0 bases, leaving 10 bases between the germline ends.

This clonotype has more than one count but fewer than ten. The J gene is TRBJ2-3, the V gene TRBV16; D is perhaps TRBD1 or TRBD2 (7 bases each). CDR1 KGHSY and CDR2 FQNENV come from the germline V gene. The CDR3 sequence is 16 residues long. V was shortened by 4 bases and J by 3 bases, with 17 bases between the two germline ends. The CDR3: CASSRGRGRGTDTQYF. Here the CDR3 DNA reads TGTGCCAGCAGCCGAGGGAGGGGGCGAGGAACAGATACGCAGTATTTT.

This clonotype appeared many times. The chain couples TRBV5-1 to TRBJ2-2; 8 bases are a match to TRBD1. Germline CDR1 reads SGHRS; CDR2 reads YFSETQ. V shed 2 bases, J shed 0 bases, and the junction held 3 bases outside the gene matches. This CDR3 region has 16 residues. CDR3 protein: CASSFGQGANTGELFF. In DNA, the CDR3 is TGCGCCAGCAGCTTCGGACAGGGTGCGAACACCGGGGAGCTGTTTTTT.

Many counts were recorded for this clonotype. The CDR3 is CASSLVGSGTNTGELFF. The CDR3 DNA reads TGTGCCAGCAGCTTAGTAGGGAGCGGGACTAACACCGGGGAGCTGTTTTTT. The V call is TRBV11-3, the J call TRBJ2-2; TRBD2 matches at 7 bases. This CDR3 contains 17 residues. The V and J ends lost 1 base and 2 bases, in that order; junction bases with no gene match: 7. CDR1 SGHNT and CDR2 YENEEA come from the germline V gene.

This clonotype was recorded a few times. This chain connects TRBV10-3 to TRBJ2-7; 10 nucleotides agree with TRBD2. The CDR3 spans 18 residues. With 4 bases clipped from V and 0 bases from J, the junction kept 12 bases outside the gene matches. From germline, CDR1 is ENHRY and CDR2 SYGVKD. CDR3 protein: CAISVWGGSGRSSYEQYF. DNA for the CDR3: TGTGCCATCAGTGTTTGGGGGGGTAGCGGGAGGAGCTCCTACGAGCAGTACTTC.

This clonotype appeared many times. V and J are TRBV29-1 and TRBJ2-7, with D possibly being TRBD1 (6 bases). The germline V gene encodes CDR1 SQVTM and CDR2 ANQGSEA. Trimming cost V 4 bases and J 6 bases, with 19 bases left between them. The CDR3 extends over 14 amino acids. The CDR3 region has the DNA TGCAGCGTTGCAAGTCACAGGGCGATGGGCGAGCAGTACTTC. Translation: CSVASHRAMGEQYF.

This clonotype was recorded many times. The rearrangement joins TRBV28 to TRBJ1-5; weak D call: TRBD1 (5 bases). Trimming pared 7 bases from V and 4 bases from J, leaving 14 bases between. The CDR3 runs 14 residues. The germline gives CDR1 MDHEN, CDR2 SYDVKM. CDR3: CASTLGRNNQPQHF. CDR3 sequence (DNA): TGTGCCAGCACCCTGGGACGGAATAATCAGCCCCAGCATTTT.